The 20 T cell receptor beta chains given below trace back to one sample, sequenced in a study of blood T cell repertoires in COVID-19. The method was immunoSEQ multiplex PCR; TCRdb's version includes in-frame clones alone and lacks a portion of them. This sample carries 25,000 to 35,000 clones, approximately 80% of them seen once, and the ten largest clones take around 25%. The sample taken for sequencing was peripheral blood. The receptors shown here come from an older man with active COVID-19.

The DNA for the CDR3 is TGTGCCAGCAGCTTAGCCGCGGGGGTCTCCTACAATGAGCAGTTCTTC. Amino acids: CASSLAAGVSYNEQFF. This chain connects TRBV5-4 to TRBJ2-1; 7 bases are a match to TRBD2. Trimming cost V 2 bases and J 0 bases; bases outside gene matches: 5. Germline V gene lookup returns CDR1 SGHNT and CDR2 YYREEE (reference sequence). This CDR3 has 16 residues.

The V gene is TRBV7-6, the J gene TRBJ2-3; the match to TRBD1 covers 9 bases. The V gene end was trimmed by 5 bases and the J gene end by 1 base; junction bases not matched to a gene: 4. There are 15 residues in the CDR3. The V gene's germline CDR1 is SGHVS and CDR2 FNYEAQ. The CDR3 nucleotides are TGTGCCAGCAGCCCCAGACAGGGGGGCACAGATACGCAGTATTTT. Its protein product is CASSPRQGGTDTQYF.

CDR3 nucleotide sequence: TGTGCCACCCAGGGCGGGGGGCCGAGGAACACTGAAGCTTTCTTT. The encoded protein is CATQGGGPRNTEAFF. This chain links TRBV5-8 with TRBJ1-1, with a tentative D call TRBD1 (6 bases). Between the trimmed V and J ends, which lost 9 bases and 1 base, there was a span of 19 bases. The V gene's germline CDR1 is SGHTS and CDR2 YDEGEE. The CDR3 length is 15 residues.

The V call is TRBV9, the J call TRBJ2-1, with D uncertain. The CDR3 runs 12 residues. V was cut by 1 base and J by 5 bases, with 4 bases left in between. Germline V gives CDR1 SGDLS, CDR2 YYNGEE. The CDR3: CASSVRDNEQFF. CDR3 sequence (DNA): TGTGCCAGCAGCGTACGTGACAATGAGCAGTTCTTC.

The chain joins TRBV12-3 or TRBV12-4 to TRBJ2-7; no reliable D call. V was clipped by 5 bases and J by 2 bases, with 10 bases between them. The CDR3 has 13 amino acids. CDR3 nucleotide sequence: TGTGCCAGCAGTGCGGTGTTCCCCTACGAGCAGTACTTC. This gives the protein CASSAVFPYEQYF.

The V and J genes are TRBV6-5 and TRBJ1-2; unclear D gene. V lost 0 bases and J lost 1, with 9 bases in between. The CDR3 totals 15 residues. The germline gives CDR1 MNHEY, CDR2 SVGAGI. The CDR3 DNA reads as TGTGCCAGCAGTTACTCTTTAGCAAATAACTATGGCTACACCTTC. It yields the protein CASSYSLANNYGYTF.

The CDR3 nucleotides read TGTGCCAGCAGTTCCTCCTGGGACATTGATAACTATGGCTACACCTTC. Protein product: CASSSSWDIDNYGYTF. The genes are TRBV6-6 and TRBJ1-2; D is possibly TRBD1 (6 bases). CDR3 length: 16 amino acids. With 4 bases removed from V and 1 base from J, the gap between germline ends came to 16 bases. From germline, CDR1 is MNHNY and CDR2 SVGAGI (reference sequence).

The chain combines TRBV27 with TRBJ2-7, with 11 bases lining up with TRBD2. With 6 bases clipped from V and 5 bases from J, the junction kept 12 bases outside the gene matches. Germline V gene data show CDR1 as MNHEY and CDR2 as SMNVEV (reference sequence). The CDR3 contains 16 residues. CDR3 in DNA: TGTGCCAGCAGGGGGGGCCTAGCGGGAGGTGTGGACGAGCAGTACTTC. This sequence encodes CASRGGLAGGVDEQYF.

The chain carries TRBV3-1 (or the pseudogene TRBV3-2) and TRBJ1-2, with D possibly TRBD1 on 6 matching bases. This CDR3 spans 14 amino acids. CDR1 and CDR2 (germline): LGHDT, YNNKEL (reference sequence). Trimming left V 1 base short and J 6 bases short, with 12 bases between. The CDR3 sequence: CASSQGRGADGYTF. The CDR3 region has the DNA TGTGCCAGCAGCCAAGGTCGGGGGGCTGATGGCTACACCTTC.

This clone was observed a few times. The rearrangement links TRBV7-9 to TRBJ2-2, with 9 bases matching TRBD1. In germline, CDR1 is SEHNR, CDR2 FQNEAQ (reference sequence). With V trimmed by 5 bases and J by 5 bases, 0 bases remained unmatched. This CDR3 region has 13 residues. The CDR3 loop is CASSGQGTGELFF. CDR3 DNA: TGTGCCAGCAGCGGACAGGGGACCGGGGAGCTGTTTTTT.

The DNA for the CDR3 is TGCGCCAGCAGCGACACCGGGATTTCAGAGACCCAGTACTTC. Translating it yields CASSDTGISETQYF. The chain employs TRBV5-1 and TRBJ2-5; weak D call: TRBD2 (5 bases). V lost 4 bases, J lost 4 bases, and 14 bases lay in between. The CDR3 extends over 14 amino acids. Germline CDR1 SGHRS, CDR2 YFSETQ.

This clone has just a few counts. The chain uses TRBV5-6 and TRBJ2-3, with 9 bases that match TRBD2. Germline loops: CDR1 SGHDT, CDR2 YYEEEE. The CDR3 is 17 residues long. V lost 0 bases and J lost 2; bases outside the gene matches: 7. The CDR3 DNA follows: TGTGCCAGCAGCTTGGTGGTAGCGGGGGCTCTCACAGATACGCAGTATTTT. Translation gives CASSLVVAGALTDTQYF.

CDR3 loop: CASSQFGGESQYF. As DNA, the CDR3 is TGCGCCAGCAGCCAGTTTGGGGGGGAATCCCAGTACTTC. V is TRBV4-1 and J is TRBJ2-5, with TRBD2 matching 7 bases. The CDR3 consists of 13 residues. Germline loops: CDR1 MGHRA, CDR2 YSYEKL. J lost 9 bases, V lost 3 bases, and 7 bases had no gene match.

About this clone: One junction end does not reproduce the germline sequence, and a read error may be involved. This chain joins TRBV28 and TRBJ2-4; 8 bases fit TRBD2. The V gene's germline CDR1 is MDHEN and CDR2 SYDVKM. The CDR3 length is 13 residues. The CDR3 DNA is TGTGCCAGCAGTCCAACAACCCTAGCGGGCGTTAACTTC. It encodes CASSPTTLAGVNF.

The chain recombines TRBV19 with TRBJ2-7, with TRBD2 matching 8 bases. The germline gives CDR1 LNHDA, CDR2 SQIVND (reference sequence). V was clipped by 6 bases and J by 1 base; unmatched bases: 8. The CDR3 sequence is 15 residues long. CDR3 DNA sequence: TGTGCCAGTAGGTTCGAGGCGGGGGGTTCCTACGAGCAGTACTTC. Protein product: CASRFEAGGSYEQYF. Full variable domain (remainder filled in from reference TRBV19 and TRBJ2-7): DGGITQSPKYLFRKEGQNVTLSCEQNLNHDAMYWYRQDPGQGLRLIYYSQIVNDFQKGDIAEGYSVSREKKESFPLTVTSAQKNPTAFYLCASRFEAGGSYEQYFGPGTRLTVT.

This clone was picked up a small number of times. This chain connects TRBV5-6 to TRBJ1-3; 8 nucleotides line up with TRBD1. Trimming at V came to 4 bases and at J to 4 bases, leaving 4 bases not matched to a gene. Germline V CDR1 and CDR2: SGHDT, YYEEEE. This CDR3 comprises 14 residues. The CDR3, as DNA: TGTGCCAGCAGCCCCAGGGGGCCGGGAAACACCATATATTTT. Amino acids: CASSPRGPGNTIYF.

V usage is TRBV6-4 and J usage is TRBJ2-2; D gene uncertain. V was trimmed by 5 bases and J by 0 bases, leaving 4 bases between them. CDR1 and CDR2 from the germline V gene are MRHNA and SNTAGT. The length of the CDR3 is 13 residues. The CDR3 DNA is TGTGCCAGCAGTTCCGCGAACACCGGGGAGCTGTTTTTT. This translates into CASSSANTGELFF.

The chain joins TRBV4-1 to TRBJ1-5; D not certain. Looked up from germline, CDR1 is MGHRA and CDR2 is YSYEKL. This CDR3 is built from 15 residues. V lost 3 bases and J lost 1, with 10 bases in between. In DNA, the CDR3 is TGCGCCAGCAGCCAGTCTTCGAGGAGCAATCAGCCCCAGCATTTT. Its translation: CASSQSSRSNQPQHF.

The chain uses TRBV19 and TRBJ2-6; D perhaps matches TRBD1 (5 bases). The CDR3 runs to 17 residues. CDR1 LNHDA and CDR2 SQIVND come from the germline V gene (reference sequence). V was shortened by 4 bases and J by 0 bases, with 13 bases between the two germline ends. CDR3 protein: CASSTPGFYSGANVLTF. The CDR3 DNA follows: TGTGCCAGTAGTACCCCAGGGTTCTACTCTGGGGCCAACGTCCTGACTTTC.

The CDR3 here is CASSQSHRFYGYTF. The CDR3 DNA sequence: TGCGCCAGCAGTCAATCGCACAGGTTCTATGGCTACACCTTC. V is TRBV23-1 and J is TRBJ1-2; possibly TRBD1 for D (5 bases). TRBV23-1 is annotated as an ORF whose role is uncertain. The CDR3 sequence is 14 residues long. Trimming pared 0 bases from V and 4 bases from J, leaving 9 bases between.